The clone carrying this TCR beta chain appeared many times. This sample was taken from a study of blood T cells in healthy people across ages. A second roughly 7 to 11 cycle PCR used barcoded and J-beta primers. Every molecule of cDNA carried a tag from a template-switch adaptor with 12 random nucleotides. Each CDR3 protein is one row after TCRdb ran MiXCR on the 5' RACE reads. The profile shows about 650,000 distinct CDR3 sequences, roughly 30% of them singletons. J lost 1 base, V lost 5 bases, and 1 base had no gene match. The CDR3 has 12 residues. In germline, CDR1 is SQVTM, CDR2 ANQGSEA. Sequenced sample: blood. The V gene is TRBV29-1, the J gene TRBJ2-5; 7 nucleotides align to TRBD1. This receptor was taken from an elderly woman in good health. CDR3 amino acids: CSVRQGQETQYF. For the CDR3, the DNA is TGCAGCGTTAGACAGGGCCAAGAGACCCAGTACTTC.